The 18 T cell receptor beta chains below were found in one sample sequenced in a study of T cell repertoires in cytomegalovirus infection. TCRdb called the reads again in MiXCR, with one record for every CDR3 protein. Of 400,000 or so distinct CDR3 sequences in the sample, approximately 33% are singletons; the top ten hold around 13%. Sequencing was carried out using PBMCs. The receptors were sampled from a human donor in good health (CMV status not recorded). Some clones in this sample may be carry-over from other donors' samples.

The V and J genes are TRBV29-1 and TRBJ2-3; 9 bases line up with TRBD2. Germline loops: CDR1 SQVTM, CDR2 ANQGSEA. V trimming: 6 bases; J trimming: 2 bases; junction bases outside the gene matches: 3. The CDR3 has 13 residues. In DNA form, the CDR3 reads TGCAGCGTAAAGGGACTAGCCACAGATACGCAGTATTTT. Amino acid sequence: CSVKGLATDTQYF.

V and J are TRBV12-3 or TRBV12-4 and TRBJ2-7, with no clear D. This CDR3 has 12 amino acids. V gave up 6 bases and J gave up 3 bases, with 9 bases separating them. The CDR3 protein is CASSLDHYEQYF. As DNA, the CDR3 is TGTGCCAGCAGCCTGGACCACTACGAGCAGTACTTC.

This clonotype was observed a handful of times. The chain joins TRBV6-5 to TRBJ1-1, with D uncertain. Trimming left V 2 bases short and J 2 bases short, with 9 bases between. CDR3 length equals 14 residues. The germline V gene has CDR1 MNHEY and CDR2 SVGAGI. DNA of the CDR3: TGTGCCAGCAGTTACCGGGAGATAAACACTGAAGCTTTCTTT. This codes for CASSYREINTEAFF.

This clonotype occurred a few times. The chain links TRBV3-1 to TRBJ2-7; D is perhaps TRBD1 (5 bases). V was pared by 2 bases and J by 0 bases, with 17 bases between. Germline V gene lookup returns CDR1 LGHDT and CDR2 YNNKEL (reference sequence). The CDR3 has 17 amino acids. CDR3 coding DNA: TGTGCCAGCAGCCAAAGTGGTGTAGGGGAAACCTCCTACGAGCAGTACTTC. Translated: CASSQSGVGETSYEQYF.

This clonotype was seen a handful of times. The chain couples TRBV6-1 to TRBJ1-1; TRBD1 agrees at 11 bases. The CDR3 has 18 residues. Germline CDR1 reads MNHNS; CDR2 reads SASEGT. Losses at the gene ends were 1 base for V and 3 bases for J; bases not matched to a gene: 10. The CDR3 sequence: CASSEDTDRGLWDTEAFF. DNA for the CDR3: TGTGCCAGCAGTGAAGATACGGACAGGGGGCTTTGGGACACTGAAGCTTTCTTT.

This clonotype was counted a few times. The chain has TRBV20-1 and TRBJ2-4; D call uncertain. The CDR3 loop spans 14 amino acids. Per the germline V gene, CDR1 is DFQATT and CDR2 is SNEGSKA (reference sequence). Trimming took off 3 bases at V and 0 bases at J, with 9 bases between the two ends. CDR3 coding DNA: TGCAGTGCTAGGCCCGACCTAGCCAAAAACATTCAGTACTTC. It translates to CSARPDLAKNIQYF.

The chain is built from TRBV4-1 and TRBJ1-2, with 8 nucleotides matching TRBD1. V lost 0 bases and J lost 7; bases outside the gene matches: 13. The CDR3 runs to 17 residues. Germline V gene data show CDR1 as MGHRA and CDR2 as YSYEKL. CDR3 amino acids: CASSQDIGDRGWGGYTF. Here the CDR3 DNA reads TGCGCCAGCAGCCAAGATATCGGCGACAGGGGCTGGGGTGGCTACACCTTC.

The chain carries TRBV6-1 and TRBJ2-7; D perhaps matches TRBD1 (6 bases). The CDR3 is 16 residues long. Germline values: CDR1 MNHNS, CDR2 SASEGT. Trimming took 3 bases from V and 0 from J, leaving 15 bases between them. The CDR3: CASSDPWTDSSYEQYF. The CDR3 nucleotides are TGTGCCAGCAGTGACCCCTGGACAGACTCCTCCTACGAGCAGTACTTC.

This clonotype was picked up a small number of times. DNA for the CDR3: TGTGCCAGCAGTTACAGGCGCGGCGGGTACAATGAGCAGTTCTTC. It is translated as CASSYRRGGYNEQFF. The genes are TRBV6-5 and TRBJ2-1, with D possibly matching TRBD2 (5 bases). Germline-derived CDR1 and CDR2 are MNHEY and SVGAGI. The V and J ends lost 2 bases and 4 bases respectively, with 12 bases between them. The CDR3 is made up of 15 amino acids.

This clonotype came up many times. The V call is TRBV7-2, the J call TRBJ1-6; D is unclear. The CDR3 extends over 13 amino acids. CDR1 is SGHTA, CDR2 FQGNSA, per germline. V lost 5 bases and J 5 bases, leaving 7 bases between the germline ends. The chain's CDR3 is CASSPANNSPLHF. CDR3 coding DNA: TGTGCCAGCAGCCCGGCCAATAATTCACCCCTCCACTTT.

Only a few counts were recorded for this clonotype. This chain connects TRBV19 to TRBJ2-7; 12 bases line up with TRBD1. CDR3 length equals 14 residues. Germline trimming cut 3 bases from V and 5 bases from J; bases unmatched to any gene: 2. Looked up from germline, CDR1 is LNHDA and CDR2 is SQIVND (reference sequence). The DNA for the CDR3 is TGTGCCAGTAGTATCGGGACAGGGGGCGACGAGCAGTACTTC. This sequence encodes CASSIGTGGDEQYF.

This clonotype was picked up many times. The chain recombines TRBV7-2 with TRBJ1-5; D might be TRBD1 (5 bases). Germline V CDR1 and CDR2: SGHTA, FQGNSA. This CDR3 has 15 amino acids. Trimming removed 0 bases at V and 4 bases at J, with 10 bases between. In DNA, the CDR3 is TGTGCCAGCAGCTTAGCTCAGGGAGTAAATCAGCCCCAGCATTTT. Translated, it gives CASSLAQGVNQPQHF. Filled out from reference TRBV7-2 and TRBJ1-5, the complete variable domain reads GAGVSQSPSNKVTEKGKDVELRCDPISGHTALYWYRQSLGQGLEFLIYFQGNSAPDKSGLPSDRFSAERTGGSVSTLTIQRTQQEDSAVYLCASSLAQGVNQPQHFGDGTRLSIL.

The rearrangement joins TRBV6-2 or TRBV6-3 to TRBJ2-1; D uncertain. V was shortened by 6 bases and J by 1 base, with 7 bases between the two germline ends. The CDR3 extends over 13 amino acids. In germline, CDR1 is MNHEY, CDR2 SVGEGT. The CDR3 DNA follows: TGTGCCAGCAGGCAGGAGTCCTACAATGAGCAGTTCTTC. Translated: CASRQESYNEQFF.

The chain combines TRBV6-2 or TRBV6-3 with TRBJ1-6; a possible D gene is TRBD1 (5 bases). The CDR3 covers 14 residues. Germline CDR1 is MNHEY and CDR2 is SVGEGT. Between the trimmed V and J ends, which lost 0 bases and 7 bases, there was a span of 7 bases. CDR3 loop: CASSYSQENSPLHF. For the CDR3, the DNA is TGTGCCAGCAGTTACTCACAGGAAAATTCACCCCTCCACTTT.

Concerning this clonotype: This likely comes from a read error, as the CDR3 has no conserved phenylalanine or tryptophan at its end. The CDR3 spells CATSAPGGRDEQYL. The DNA of the CDR3 is TGTGCCACCAGTGCCCCCGGGGGCCGGGACGAGCAGTACTTA. The chain combines TRBV24-1 with TRBJ2-7; tentatively, D is TRBD1 or TRBD2 (6 bases each). In germline, CDR1 is KGHDR, CDR2 SFDVKD. V was pared by 5 bases and J by 5 bases, with 15 bases between. The CDR3 has 14 residues.

The rearrangement uses TRBV7-2 and TRBJ2-4; weak D call: TRBD2 (5 bases). Per the germline V gene, CDR1 is SGHTA and CDR2 is FQGNSA. This CDR3 comprises 16 residues. V dropped 5 bases and J dropped 6 bases, with 20 bases sitting between them. CDR3 DNA: TGTGCCAGCAGCCAAATAGGCGGCCTTGGAGGAAACATTCAGTACTTC. Amino acid sequence: CASSQIGGLGGNIQYF.

This clonotype has a handful of counts. This sequence joins TRBV2 and TRBJ1-2; D remains unclear. Deletions cut 7 bases from V and 1 base from J, with 10 bases between. Germline V gene data show CDR1 as SNHLY and CDR2 as FYNNEI. CDR3 length: 13 residues. The CDR3 sequence: CASKGQINYGYTF. The CDR3 bases are TGTGCCAGCAAGGGCCAAATTAACTATGGCTACACCTTC.

The V and J genes are TRBV19 and TRBJ2-3; 14 nucleotides line up with TRBD2. Germline CDR1 LNHDA, CDR2 SQIVND (reference sequence). V shed 6 bases, J shed 5 bases, and the junction held 4 bases outside the gene matches. The CDR3 covers 15 residues. CDR3 in amino acids: CASRSGLAGEDTQYF. CDR3 nucleotides: TGTGCCAGTAGATCGGGACTAGCGGGGGAAGATACGCAGTATTTT.